A single sample gave rise to the 17 T cell receptor beta chains below, sequenced in a study of T cell responses to AZD1222 COVID-19 vaccine. Clones were sequenced by immunoSEQ multiplex PCR, and TCRdb holds only the in-frame ones, with some missing. The repertoire has roughly 80,000 clones, approximately 90% of them found once; the top ten carry 8%. The source was peripheral blood, collected 28 days after the second AZD1222 dose. These receptors came from an adult who received the AZD1222 COVID-19 vaccine.

The chain combines TRBV30 with TRBJ1-1; D uncertain. CDR1 and CDR2 (germline): GTSNPN, SVGIG (reference sequence). This CDR3 region has 16 residues. V was shortened by 0 bases and J by 4 bases, with 18 bases between the two germline ends. This chain's CDR3 is CAWSVPTPNSGTEAFF. CDR3 DNA sequence: TGTGCCTGGAGTGTACCGACGCCCAACTCTGGCACTGAAGCTTTCTTT.

This chain uses TRBV11-2 with TRBJ2-7; D remains ambiguous. With 3 bases removed from V and 2 bases from J, the gap between germline ends came to 11 bases. CDR1 is SGHAT and CDR2 is FQNNGV in the germline V gene. This CDR3 is built from 14 residues. The CDR3 DNA is TGTGCCAGCAGCTTGAGCGAGCGAGCCTACGAGCAGTACTTC. Translated, it gives CASSLSERAYEQYF.

The chain links TRBV7-8 to TRBJ2-7; possibly TRBD2 for D (6 bases). Germline V gene sequence: CDR1 SGHVS, CDR2 FQNEAQ. The length of the CDR3 is 14 residues. Trimming stripped 1 base from V and 0 bases from J, with 7 bases between. CDR3 sequence: CASSLGEVSYEQYF. The CDR3 DNA is TGTGCCAGCAGCTTAGGGGAGGTCTCCTACGAGCAGTACTTC.

The rearrangement links TRBV5-4 to TRBJ2-3; 8 bases match TRBD2. This CDR3 contains 14 residues. V dropped 4 bases and J dropped 4; count of bases not matched to a gene: 5. The germline V gene encodes CDR1 SGHNT and CDR2 YYREEE (reference sequence). The CDR3 coding sequence is TGTGCCAGCAGCCGGACTAGCACGTCAGATACGCAGTATTTT. Protein: CASSRTSTSDTQYF.

The V and J genes are TRBV12-3 or TRBV12-4 and TRBJ2-7; D might be TRBD2 (5 bases). V lost 8 bases and J 4 bases, leaving 9 bases between the germline ends. The length of the CDR3 is 11 residues. The CDR3 sequence: CASGRGYEQYF. For the CDR3, the DNA is TGTGCCAGCGGGAGAGGATACGAGCAGTACTTC.

This clone was detected once. The V and J genes are TRBV4-3 and TRBJ2-1; either TRBD1 or TRBD2 may supply D (5 bases each). The CDR3 is 14 amino acids. With 3 bases removed from V and 5 bases from J, the gap between germline ends came to 11 bases. Per the germline V gene, CDR1 is LGHNA and CDR2 is YSLEER. In DNA form, the CDR3 reads TGCGCCAGCAGCCAGGCCGGGACGAACAATGAGCAGTTCTTC. Protein: CASSQAGTNNEQFF.

The chain recombines TRBV28 with TRBJ2-7, with a weak D call TRBD2 (6 bases). The V end lost 5 bases, the J end lost 6 bases, and 14 bases lay between the germline ends. CDR3 length equals 13 residues. Germline values: CDR1 MDHEN, CDR2 SYDVKM. CDR3 DNA: TGTGCCAGCAGTAGATGGGAGGAACCCGAGCAGTACTTC. It is translated as CASSRWEEPEQYF.

This clone occurred once. The chain couples TRBV7-8 to TRBJ2-5; 8 nucleotides align to TRBD2. Trimming took 1 base from V and 5 from J; bases not matched to a gene: 6. The CDR3 has 15 amino acids. CDR1 is SGHVS, CDR2 FQNEAQ, per germline. The CDR3 loop reads CASSLEGKREETQYF. CDR3 sequence (DNA): TGTGCCAGCAGCTTAGAGGGGAAGCGGGAGGAGACCCAGTACTTC.

The rearrangement joins TRBV6-2 or TRBV6-3 to TRBJ2-2; TRBD2 matches 7 bases. Germline CDR1 MNHEY, CDR2 SVGEGT. J was trimmed by 3 bases and V by 5 bases; bases with no gene match: 6. CDR3 length equals 15 residues. The CDR3 region has the DNA TGTGCCAGCAGTCGCCCCGGACTAGACACCGGGGAGCTGTTTTTT. The encoded protein is CASSRPGLDTGELFF.

Here the CDR3 reads CASSLGDGNSPLHF. The CDR3 DNA reads TGCGCCAGCAGCTTGGGGGACGGCAATTCACCCCTCCACTTT. The rearrangement joins TRBV5-1 to TRBJ1-6; D perhaps matches TRBD1 (5 bases). The V end was cut by 0 bases, the J end by 7 bases, with 8 bases between. The CDR3 loop spans 14 amino acids. CDR1 is SGHRS and CDR2 is YFSETQ in the germline V gene.

The table lists this clone with a few counts. The chain uses TRBV10-3 and TRBJ2-7; TRBD2 aligns across 13 bases. Trimming at V came to 6 bases and at J to 2 bases, leaving 4 bases not matched to a gene. Looked up from germline, CDR1 is ENHRY and CDR2 is SYGVKD. This CDR3 spans 15 amino acids. Here the CDR3 reads CAIRGTSGIAYEQYF. CDR3 DNA sequence: TGTGCCATCAGGGGGACTAGCGGGATCGCCTACGAGCAGTACTTC.

This clone appeared once. The chain is built from TRBV3-1 (or the pseudogene TRBV3-2) and TRBJ1-1; a possible D gene is TRBD1 (5 bases). Germline V CDR1 and CDR2: LGHDT, YNNKEL (reference sequence). Trimming removed 7 bases from V and 7 bases from J, with 10 bases in between. The CDR3 loop spans 11 amino acids. CDR3 protein: CASNNRGEAFF. As DNA, the CDR3 is TGTGCCAGCAACAATAGGGGTGAAGCTTTCTTT.

This clone was seen more than once but under ten times. The rearrangement uses TRBV12-3 or TRBV12-4 and TRBJ1-6; weak D call: TRBD1 (5 bases). The CDR3 spans 13 residues. Trimming took off 1 base at V and 10 bases at J, with 8 bases between the two ends. CDR3 sequence reads: CASSLGGWSPLHF. The CDR3 nucleotides are TGTGCCAGCAGTTTAGGGGGCTGGTCACCCCTCCACTTT.

This chain joins TRBV5-5 and TRBJ1-1; tentatively, D is TRBD1 (6 bases). Trimming pared 6 bases from V and 3 bases from J, leaving 12 bases between. The CDR3 is 13 amino acids. Germline CDR1 reads SGHKS; CDR2 reads YYEKEE (reference sequence). The CDR3 here is CASNREVYTEAFF. CDR3 bases: TGTGCCAGCAACAGGGAGGTATACACTGAAGCTTTCTTT.

The genes are TRBV28 and TRBJ2-7; 7 nucleotides align to TRBD2. The CDR3 length is 15 residues. Germline V gene data show CDR1 as MDHEN and CDR2 as SYDVKM. V was pared by 7 bases and J by 7 bases, with 16 bases of the junction left unmatched. CDR3 amino acids: CASTPASAGVDEQYF. CDR3 nucleotide sequence: TGTGCCAGCACCCCTGCTAGTGCGGGAGTAGATGAGCAGTACTTC.

The CDR3 region has the DNA TGTGCCAGCAGTTTTTCTCAGGGTTGGACCGGGGAGCTGTTTTTT. The encoded protein is CASSFSQGWTGELFF. The chain couples TRBV28 to TRBJ2-2, with D possibly matching TRBD1 (5 bases). From germline, CDR1 is MDHEN and CDR2 SYDVKM. The CDR3 loop spans 15 amino acids. Trimming shortened V by 3 bases and J by 5 bases, and 13 bases separated the two germline ends. The complete variable domain, with remaining parts taken from reference TRBV28 and TRBJ2-2, reads DVKVTQSSRYLVKRTGEKVFLECVQDMDHENMFWYRQDPGLGLRLIYFSYDVKMKEKGDIPEGYSVSREKKERFSLILESASTNQTSMYLCASSFSQGWTGELFFGEGSRLTVL.

This chain joins TRBV24-1 and TRBJ2-1; D may be TRBD1 or TRBD2 (5 bases each). This CDR3 is built from 14 residues. Germline V gene sequence: CDR1 KGHDR, CDR2 SFDVKD. V lost 9 bases and J 2 bases, leaving 13 bases between the germline ends. The CDR3 loop is CATGLGVPYNEQFF. CDR3 bases: TGTGCCACCGGACTGGGGGTACCCTACAATGAGCAGTTCTTC.